The 16 T cell receptor beta chains below were found in one sample sequenced in a study of early T cells in non-severe SARS-CoV-2 infection (TCRdb year 2021). The library came from 5' RACE. The sequencer listed for this sample is NextSeq 500. TCRdb reprocessed the public reads (quality trimming at Q25 with fastp, clone calling with MiXCR) and kept in-frame beta chains. Every entry covers one CDR3 protein and lists the most common genes and DNA from its rows. In all, the sample holds about 25,000 distinct CDR3 sequences, and around 4.5% of those were seen once. The leading ten clones occupy more than 9.5% of the sample. Sequencing was carried out using whole blood. The receptors here all came from an adult who was a healthcare worker with PCR-confirmed SARS-CoV-2 infection or an uninfected control (not recorded which).

This clonotype showed up many times. V is TRBV4-1 and J is TRBJ1-1; no reliable D call. The CDR3 has 14 amino acids. Germline V gives CDR1 MGHRA, CDR2 YSYEKL. V was shortened by 0 bases and J by 1 base, with 6 bases between the two germline ends. The CDR3 loop reads CASSQEYQNTEAFF. CDR3 in DNA: TGCGCCAGCAGCCAAGAGTACCAGAACACTGAAGCTTTCTTT.

This clonotype was found many times. Written as DNA, the CDR3 is TGTGCCAGCAGTTACTCGGGACTAGCTACAAATGAGCAGTTCTTC. Its protein is CASSYSGLATNEQFF. The chain joins TRBV6-2 or TRBV6-3 to TRBJ2-1, with 9 bases identical to TRBD2. V dropped 0 bases and J dropped 7; count of bases not matched to a gene: 4. CDR3 length equals 15 residues. CDR1 is MNHEY, CDR2 SVGEGT, per germline.

This clonotype was seen at least ten times. The V gene is TRBV7-2, the J gene TRBJ1-4; D call uncertain. V lost 1 base to trimming and J lost 8 bases, with 14 bases between them. In germline, CDR1 is SGHTA, CDR2 FQGNSA. The CDR3 loop spans 15 amino acids. CDR3: CASSLGADRGEKLFF. DNA of the CDR3: TGTGCCAGCAGCTTAGGAGCGGATCGCGGAGAAAAACTGTTTTTT.

This clonotype was seen repeatedly, ten times or more. V is TRBV7-2 and J is TRBJ2-2; D is undetermined. Germline CDR1 SGHTA, CDR2 FQGNSA. The V end was cut by 5 bases, the J end by 7 bases, with 5 bases between. The CDR3 is made up of 11 amino acids. In DNA, the CDR3 is TGTGCCAGCAGCGCAGGCGGGGAGCTGTTTTTT. Translated: CASSAGGELFF. Supplemented by reference TRBV7-2 and TRBJ2-2, the full variable domain reads GAGVSQSPSNKVTEKGKDVELRCDPISGHTALYWYRQSLGQGLEFLIYFQGNSAPDKSGLPSDRFSAERTGGSVSTLTIQRTQQEDSAVYLCASSAGGELFFGEGSRLTVL.

By frequency in the sample, this clonotype is medium-sized. V and J are TRBV5-1 and TRBJ2-3; a possible D gene is TRBD1 (6 bases). Germline V CDR1 and CDR2: SGHRS, YFSETQ. Deletions cut 4 bases from V and 2 bases from J, with 14 bases between. The CDR3 contains 15 residues. The CDR3 sequence is CASSLRTVDTDTQYF. Written as DNA, the CDR3 is TGCGCCAGCAGCCTCAGGACAGTAGACACAGATACGCAGTATTTT.

The table lists this clonotype with many counts. The gene calls are TRBV29-1 and TRBJ2-1, with 8 nucleotides matching TRBD2. Germline loops: CDR1 SQVTM, CDR2 ANQGSEA. After removal of 7 bases from V and 7 bases from J, the junction contained 12 bases not matched to a gene. The CDR3 runs 14 residues. The CDR3 nucleotides read TGCAGCGCCTCCGGGACTAGTAACCGGAATGAGCAGTTCTTC. Its protein product is CSASGTSNRNEQFF.

This clonotype came up a few times. The rearrangement uses TRBV28 and TRBJ2-7, with unresolved D. V gave up 2 bases and J gave up 0 bases, with 5 bases separating them. This CDR3 has 13 amino acids. Germline V gene lookup returns CDR1 MDHEN and CDR2 SYDVKM. CDR3 sequence: CASSLHSSYEQYV. For the CDR3, the DNA is TGTGCCAGCAGTTTACACAGCTCCTACGAGCAGTACGTC.

The table lists this clonotype with many counts. At one end, the junction sequence differs from germline, possibly due to a read error. The chain is built from TRBV7-7 and TRBJ2-1; 14 nucleotides line up with TRBD2. The germline V gene encodes CDR1 SSHAT and CDR2 FNYEAQ (reference sequence). This CDR3 contains 16 residues. CDR3 in amino acids: CASSLRLAGGEREQFF. For the CDR3, the DNA is TGTGCTAGCAGTCTGAGACTAGCGGGAGGGGAGCGGGAGCAGTTCTTC.

This clonotype was found many times. The V gene is TRBV6-1, the J gene TRBJ2-5; no clear D gene. The CDR3 is 12 residues long. CDR1 and CDR2 from the germline V gene are MNHNS and SASEGT. V was trimmed by 7 bases and J by 0 bases, leaving 6 bases between them. The CDR3 spells CASIDNQETQYF. For the CDR3, the DNA is TGTGCCAGCATTGACAACCAAGAGACCCAGTACTTC.

At least ten counts were recorded for this clonotype. The CDR3: CASSLGYGEETQYF. The CDR3 region has the DNA TGTGCCAGCAGTCTTGGTTATGGCGAGGAGACCCAGTACTTC. V is TRBV28 and J is TRBJ2-5; D not resolved. Germline CDR1 is MDHEN and CDR2 is SYDVKM. The CDR3 length is 14 residues. V was trimmed by 5 bases and J by 5 bases, leaving 15 bases between them.

This clonotype was detected a few times. The chain recombines TRBV20-1 with TRBJ1-2; 7 bases are a match to TRBD1. This CDR3 contains 16 residues. Trimming took 0 bases from V and 0 from J; bases not matched to a gene: 7. Looked up from germline, CDR1 is DFQATT and CDR2 is SNEGSKA (reference sequence). This chain's CDR3 is CSARDARTGANYGYTF. The DNA for the CDR3 is TGCAGTGCTAGAGATGCCCGGACAGGAGCTAACTATGGCTACACCTTC.

The chain employs TRBV5-1 and TRBJ1-1; D not resolved. The CDR3 loop spans 13 amino acids. Germline loops: CDR1 SGHRS, CDR2 YFSETQ. V gave up 0 bases and J gave up 4 bases, with 7 bases separating them. The CDR3 loop reads CASSLEGGTEAFF. CDR3 nucleotides: TGCGCCAGCAGCTTGGAGGGAGGCACTGAAGCTTTCTTT.

This clonotype was observed a handful of times. The rearrangement links TRBV29-1 to TRBJ2-3, with 14 bases matching TRBD2. The CDR3 runs 14 residues. Germline lookup yields CDR1 SQVTM and CDR2 ANQGSEA. Germline trimming cut 6 bases from V and 6 bases from J; bases unmatched to any gene: 5. In DNA, the CDR3 is TGCAGCGTGGCGGGACTAGCGGGAGCGGATACGCAGTATTTT. This codes for CSVAGLAGADTQYF.

This clonotype was observed many times. The chain joins TRBV11-3 to TRBJ2-3, with D perhaps TRBD2 (7 bases). This CDR3 is 22 amino acids long. Germline V gene sequence: CDR1 SGHNT, CDR2 YENEEA. Between the trimmed V and J ends, which lost 2 bases and 2 bases, there was a span of 32 bases. Here the CDR3 DNA reads TGTGCCAGCAGCTTAAGGGCCTCGCCCCAAAGGGGGGGGACAAAGCACACAGATACGCAGTATTTT. Its protein product is CASSLRASPQRGGTKHTDTQYF.

The table lists this clonotype with a few counts. V is TRBV29-1 and J is TRBJ2-3; 8 positions match TRBD1. The CDR3 extends over 14 amino acids. Trimming took 4 bases from V and 0 from J; bases not matched to a gene: 3. Germline V CDR1 and CDR2: SQVTM, ANQGSEA. This chain's CDR3 is CSVGQGSSTDTQYF. CDR3 in DNA: TGCAGCGTTGGACAGGGGTCGAGCACAGATACGCAGTATTTT.

This clonotype was observed many times. The V call is TRBV2, the J call TRBJ1-1, with a tentative D call TRBD1 (6 bases). Deletions cut 5 bases from V and 0 bases from J, with 7 bases between. The CDR3 is made up of 13 amino acids. Looked up from germline, CDR1 is SNHLY and CDR2 is FYNNEI. The CDR3: CASSRQVNTEAFF. The CDR3 DNA follows: TGTGCCAGCAGTAGACAGGTGAACACTGAAGCTTTCTTT.